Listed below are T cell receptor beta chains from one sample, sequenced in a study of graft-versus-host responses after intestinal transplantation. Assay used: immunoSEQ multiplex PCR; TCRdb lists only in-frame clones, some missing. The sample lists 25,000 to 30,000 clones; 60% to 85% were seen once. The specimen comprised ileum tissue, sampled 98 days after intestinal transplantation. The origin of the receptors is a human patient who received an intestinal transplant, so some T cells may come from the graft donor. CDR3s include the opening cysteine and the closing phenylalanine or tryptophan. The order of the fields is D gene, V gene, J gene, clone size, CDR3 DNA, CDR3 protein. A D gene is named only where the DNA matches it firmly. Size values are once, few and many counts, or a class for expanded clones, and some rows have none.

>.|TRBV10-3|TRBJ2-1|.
TGTGCCATCAGTGAGAGGGGTGAGCAGTTCTTC
CAISERGEQFF
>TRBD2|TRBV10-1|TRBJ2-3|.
TGCGCCAGCAGTGGGGGACTAGCGGGGAGCACAGATACGCAGTATTTT
CASSGGLAGSTDTQYF
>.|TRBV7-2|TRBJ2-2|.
TGTGCCAGCAGCTTGGAAAGGACCGGGGAGCTGTTTTTT
CASSLERTGELFF
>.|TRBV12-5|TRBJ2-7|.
TGTGCTAGTGGTTTGCCATTACCGGACGGGAGCTCCTACGAGCAGTACTTC
CASGLPLPDGSSYEQYF
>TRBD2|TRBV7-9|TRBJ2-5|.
TGTGCCAGCAGCTTTAGCGGGGCAAAAGAGACCCAGTACTTC
CASSFSGAKETQYF
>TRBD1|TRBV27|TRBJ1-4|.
TGTGCCAGTGGGACAGCTTATGAAAAACTGTTTTTT
CASGTAYEKLFF
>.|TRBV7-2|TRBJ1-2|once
TGTGCCAGCAGCCCAACACCGAGTCGTGGCTACACCTTC
CASSPTPSRGYTF
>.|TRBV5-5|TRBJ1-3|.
TGTGCCAGCAGCTCCGACACTACAAACACCATATATTTT
CASSSDTTNTIYF
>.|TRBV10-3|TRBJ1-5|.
TGTGCCGCTGATACAGCAGATAGCAATCAGCCCCAGCATTTT
CAADTADSNQPQHF
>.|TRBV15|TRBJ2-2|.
TGTGCCACCAGCAGAGATGGCTCCGTCACCGGGGAGCTGTTTTTT
CATSRDGSVTGELFF
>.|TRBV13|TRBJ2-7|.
TGTGCCAGCAGCCCGACCTACGAGCAGTACTTC
CASSPTYEQYF
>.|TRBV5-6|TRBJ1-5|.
TGTGCCAGCAGCTTAGGGGGACGACTAATCAATCAGCCCCAGCATTTT
CASSLGGRLINQPQHF
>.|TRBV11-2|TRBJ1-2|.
TGTGCCAGCACCGCCGGGGGTAACCACTATGGCTACACCTTC
CASTAGGNHYGYTF
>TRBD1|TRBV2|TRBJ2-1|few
TGTGCCAGCAGCCTCCGGGGACAGGGGTCCTACAATGAGCAGTTCTTC
CASSLRGQGSYNEQFF
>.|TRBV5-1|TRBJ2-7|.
TGCGCCAGCAGCCCCGCTTGGGACATTAGCTCCTACGAGCAGTACTTC
CASSPAWDISSYEQYF
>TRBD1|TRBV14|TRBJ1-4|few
TGTGCCAGCAGCCACACAACAGGGGGGGATGAAAAACTGTTTTTT
CASSHTTGGDEKLFF
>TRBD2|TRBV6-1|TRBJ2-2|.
TGTGCCAGCAGTGAAGCACTAGCGGGTCGGCCCGCGAACACCGGGGAGCTGTTTTTT
CASSEALAGRPANTGELFF
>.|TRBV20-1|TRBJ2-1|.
TGCAGTGCTAGACTAGCGAATGAGCAGTTCTTC
CSARLANEQFF
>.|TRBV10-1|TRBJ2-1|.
TGCGCCAGCAGTGAAGGCCCCTACAATGAGCAGTTCTTC
CASSEGPYNEQFF
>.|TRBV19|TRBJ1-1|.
TGTGCCAGTAGTATGTCGTGGGCTGAAGCTTTCTTT
CASSMSWAEAFF
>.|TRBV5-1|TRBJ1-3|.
TGCGCCAGCAGCTTGGGCCTGCTCGGCTCTGGAAACACCATATATTTT
CASSLGLLGSGNTIYF
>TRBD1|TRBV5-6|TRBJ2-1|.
TGTGCCAGCAGCGATTCCGGGACAGCGAGTGAGCAGTTCTTC
CASSDSGTASEQFF
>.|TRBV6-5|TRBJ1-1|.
TGTGCCAGCAGTTATAGGATATCAATGAACACTGAAGCTTTCTTT
CASSYRISMNTEAFF
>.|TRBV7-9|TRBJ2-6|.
TGTGCCAGCAGCTGTGCCGGGGGTGCTGGGGCCAACGTCCTGACTTTC
CASSCAGGAGANVLTF
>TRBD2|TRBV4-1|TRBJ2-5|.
TGCGCCAGCAGCCAGTTAAGCGGGGCTCAAGAGACCCAGTACTTC
CASSQLSGAQETQYF
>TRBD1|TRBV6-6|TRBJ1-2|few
TGTGCCAGCAGTTACTCAGGGACAGGAGGCTATGGCTACACCTTC
CASSYSGTGGYGYTF
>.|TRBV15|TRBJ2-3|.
TGTGCCACCAGCCTCCGAGGGTCCGGCACAGATACGCAGTATTTT
CATSLRGSGTDTQYF
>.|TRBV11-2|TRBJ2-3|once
TGTGCCAGCAGCTTTAAGGGCACAGATACGCAGTATTTT
CASSFKGTDTQYF
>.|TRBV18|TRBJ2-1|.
TGTGCCAGCTCCTTCAGCGCTACCTACAATGAGCAGTTCTTC
CASSFSATYNEQFF
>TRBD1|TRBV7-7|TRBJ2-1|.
TGTGCCAGCAGCGAAAACCGGGACAGGTACAATGAGCAGTTCTTC
CASSENRDRYNEQFF
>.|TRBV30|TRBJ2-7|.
TGTGCCTGGGCGTTACTAGACTACGAGCAGTACTTC
CAWALLDYEQYF